The present T cell receptor beta chain was sequenced within a study of blood T cell repertoires in COVID-19. Study-wide background: Samples representing acute and convalescent COVID-19 were sourced from the United States, Italy and Spain.

The CDR3 is 16 residues long. Germline V gene data show CDR1 as KGHSH and CDR2 as LQKENI. Trimming cost V 6 bases and J 0 bases; bases outside gene matches: 10. The repertoire was sequenced with immunoSEQ multiplex PCR; TCRdb's copy has only in-frame clones and lacks some. This table has 130,000 or so clones, 65% to 85% appearing once. This chain joins TRBV18 and TRBJ2-7, with 8 bases fitting TRBD2. The sample comprised peripheral blood. The TCR comes from a man aged 30 to 39 with COVID-19, enrolled during active disease. In DNA, the CDR3 is TGTGCCAGCTCCCCCACTAGCGGAGGGGGCTCCTACGAGCAGTACTTC. Protein: CASSPTSGGGSYEQYF. Together with reference TRBV18 and TRBJ2-7, the CDR3 gives the full variable domain: NAGVMQNPRHLVRRRGQEARLRCSPMKGHSHVYWYRQLPEEGLKFMVYLQKENIIDESGMPKERFSAEFPKEGPSILRIQQVVRGDSAAYFCASSPTSGGGSYEQYFGPGTRLTVT.